This T cell receptor (beta chain) was identified in a study of blood T cells in healthy people across ages. The authors ran a second PCR of about 6 to 11 cycles using a sample-barcoded 5' primer and a J-beta primer mix. TCRdb reprocessed the 5' RACE reads via MiXCR and lists one record per CDR3 protein. Of some 860,000 distinct CDR3 sequences in the sample, 45% to 70% were seen once. Germline V gene data show CDR1 as ENHRY and CDR2 as SYGVKD. The CDR3 covers 15 residues. Trimming removed 3 bases at V and 6 bases at J, with 15 bases between. This chain joins TRBV10-3 and TRBJ2-1, with D unresolved. The TCR comes from a man aged 35 to 55 in good health. The sequencing input was blood. CDR3 DNA sequence: TGTGCCATCAGTGACCGAGGAGTGACCGCCAATGAGCAGTTCTTC. This encodes CAISDRGVTANEQFF.